These 9 T cell receptor beta chains were all obtained from the same sample, sequenced in a study of CD8 T cells in Susac syndrome. The RNA, about 0.5 to 1 ug, was put through reverse transcription using random hexamers. MiXCR was run by TCRdb on the immunoSEQ multiplex PCR reads, yielding one entry per CDR3 protein. This sample has fewer than 80,000 distinct CDR3 sequences, with around 94% found just once. The specimen was CD8+ T cells from PBMCs. Receptor source: a human donor with Susac syndrome.

The V and J genes are TRBV7-9 and TRBJ2-6; D possibly corresponds to TRBD1 (5 bases). CDR3 length: 16 amino acids. The germline CDR1 and CDR2 sequences are SEHNR and FQNEAQ (reference sequence). V was shortened by 8 bases and J by 0 bases, with 14 bases between the two germline ends. The CDR3 protein is CASQGGVYSGANVLTF. The CDR3 DNA follows: TGTGCCAGCCAGGGTGGGGTCTACTCTGGGGCCAACGTCCTGACTTTC.

The chain combines TRBV7-9 with TRBJ2-5; TRBD2 matches at 7 bases. The CDR3 runs to 15 residues. Looked up from germline, CDR1 is SEHNR and CDR2 is FQNEAQ (reference sequence). V shed 3 bases and J 4 bases; nucleotides not matched to a gene: 8. CDR3 sequence: CASSFEAGSGETQYF. The CDR3 DNA sequence: TGTGCCAGCAGCTTCGAAGCGGGGAGTGGAGAGACCCAGTACTTC.

This rearrangement joins TRBV3-1 to TRBJ2-7; TRBD1 or TRBD2 may be the D gene (6 bases each). The CDR3 loop spans 12 amino acids. Germline CDR1 and CDR2: LGHDT and YNNKEL (reference sequence). V was cut by 5 bases and J by 7 bases, with 12 bases left in between. The CDR3 DNA reads as TGTGCCAGCAGCGAAGGGGGGTGGGAGCAGTACTTC. Translating gives CASSEGGWEQYF.

The genes are TRBV11-2 and TRBJ2-1; TRBD1 matches at 8 bases. The ends lost 2 bases at V and 1 base at J; junction bases unmatched: 7. The germline V gene encodes CDR1 SGHAT and CDR2 FQNNGV. This CDR3 spans 17 amino acids. The chain's CDR3 is CASSLWLRDRSYNEQFF. CDR3 nucleotides: TGTGCCAGCAGCTTATGGTTGAGGGACAGGTCCTACAATGAGCAGTTCTTC.

The chain combines TRBV7-6 with TRBJ1-1; D gene unclear. This CDR3 spans 14 amino acids. Trimming cost V 7 bases and J 2 bases, with 14 bases left between them. Looked up from germline, CDR1 is SGHVS and CDR2 is FNYEAQ. CDR3 residues: CASKPVEVNTEAFF. CDR3 nucleotide sequence: TGTGCCAGCAAACCCGTTGAGGTAAACACTGAAGCTTTCTTT.

This clonotype has only one observation. The rearrangement links TRBV25-1 to TRBJ2-1, with TRBD2 matching over 7 bases. The ends lost 6 bases at V and 0 bases at J; junction bases unmatched: 5. The CDR3 is 15 residues long. Germline assignment: CDR1 MGHDK and CDR2 SYGVNS. The CDR3 region has the DNA TGTGCCAGCAGAGGGCGGGAGAGCTCCTACAATGAGCAGTTCTTC. This gives the protein CASRGRESSYNEQFF.

This chain connects TRBV29-1 to TRBJ1-1; D uncertain. Germline V gene sequence: CDR1 SQVTM, CDR2 ANQGSEA. The CDR3 loop spans 15 amino acids. Trimming removed 3 bases at V and 8 bases at J, with 22 bases between. The CDR3 sequence is CSVETLVWPSNEAFF. CDR3 in DNA: TGCAGCGTTGAGACATTAGTGTGGCCGAGTAACGAAGCTTTCTTT.

The chain has TRBV11-2 and TRBJ2-3; TRBD1 aligns across 7 bases. This CDR3 is built from 15 residues. Losses at the gene ends were 5 bases for V and 4 bases for J; bases not matched to a gene: 9. Per the germline V gene, CDR1 is SGHAT and CDR2 is FQNNGV. The CDR3 DNA reads TGTGCCAGCAGCACTCCAGGGACAGCCTCAGATACGCAGTATTTT. This gives the protein CASSTPGTASDTQYF.

CDR3: CASSRNRENQPQHF. CDR3 coding DNA: TGTGCCAGCAGCCGTAACAGGGAAAATCAGCCCCAGCATTTT. The chain joins TRBV11-2 to TRBJ1-5; TRBD1 might be the D (6 bases). The CDR3 loop spans 14 amino acids. The V gene's germline CDR1 is SGHAT and CDR2 FQNNGV. Trimming removed 5 bases from V and 4 bases from J, with 12 bases in between.